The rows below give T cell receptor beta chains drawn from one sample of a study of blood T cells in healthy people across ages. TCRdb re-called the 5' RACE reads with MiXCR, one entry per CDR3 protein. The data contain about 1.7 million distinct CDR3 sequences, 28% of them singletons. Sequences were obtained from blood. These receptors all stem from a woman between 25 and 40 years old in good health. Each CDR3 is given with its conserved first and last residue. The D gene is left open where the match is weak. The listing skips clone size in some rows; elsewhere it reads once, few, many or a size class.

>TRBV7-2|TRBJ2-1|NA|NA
CASSLHLQQSSYNEQFF
TGTGCCAGCAGCTTACATCTCCAGCAGAGCTCCTACAATGAGCAGTTCTTC
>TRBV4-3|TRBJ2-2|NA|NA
CASPRTSRTGELFF
TGCGCCAGCCCCAGGACATCGAGGACCGGGGAGCTGTTTTTT
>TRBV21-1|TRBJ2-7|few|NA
CASVDREYEQYF
TGTGCCAGCGTAGACAGGGAATACGAGCAGTACTTC
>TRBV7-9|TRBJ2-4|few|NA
CASSLAPGREAKNIQYF
TGTGCCAGCAGCTTAGCGCCGGGACGAGAAGCCAAAAACATTCAGTACTTC
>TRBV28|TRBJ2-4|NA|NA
CASSPDIQAKNIQYF
TGTGCCAGCAGTCCAGACATACAAGCCAAAAACATTCAGTACTTC
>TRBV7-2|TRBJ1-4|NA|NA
CASSFAGGHNEKLFF
TGTGCCAGCAGCTTCGCCGGGGGGCATAATGAAAAACTGTTTTTT
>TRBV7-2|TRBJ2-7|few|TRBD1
CASSFAPGTGSYEQYF
TGTGCCAGCAGCTTTGCCCCCGGGACAGGGTCCTACGAGCAGTACTTC
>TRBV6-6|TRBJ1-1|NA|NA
CASSDRRDTEAFF
TGTGCCAGCAGTGACCGCAGGGACACTGAAGCTTTCTTT
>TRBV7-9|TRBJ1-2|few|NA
CASISPWGGYTF
TGTGCCAGCATCTCCCCCTGGGGCGGCTACACCTTC
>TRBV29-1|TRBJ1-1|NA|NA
CRDPGGLCTEAFF
TGCAGAGACCCTGGGGGGTTGTGCACTGAAGCTTTCTTT
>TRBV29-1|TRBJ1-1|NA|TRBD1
CSVRQGDFSEAFF
TGCAGCGTGAGACAGGGGGATTTTTCTGAAGCTTTCTTT
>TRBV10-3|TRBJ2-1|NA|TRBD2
CAISESTSGRTGEQFF
TGTGCCATCAGTGAGTCGACCAGCGGGAGGACGGGTGAGCAGTTCTTC
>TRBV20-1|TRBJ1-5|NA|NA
CSAQDDRSNQPQHF
TGCAGTGCTCAGGACGACAGAAGCAATCAGCCCCAGCATTTT
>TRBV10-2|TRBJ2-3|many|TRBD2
CASSEPPGTSPRGQYF
TGCGCCAGCAGTGAGCCCCCCGGGACTAGTCCTAGGGGGCAGTATTTT
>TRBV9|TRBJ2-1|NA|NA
CTSSPLGGGEDEQFF
TGTACCAGCAGCCCTCTAGGGGGCGGGGAGGATGAGCAGTTCTTC
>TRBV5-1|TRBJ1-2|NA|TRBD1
CASSSDRLGGYTF
TGCGCCAGCAGCTCGGACAGGTTGGGTGGCTACACCTTC
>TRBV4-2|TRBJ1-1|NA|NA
CASSRKAGGETEAFF
TGTGCCAGCAGCAGAAAGGCGGGGGGTGAGACTGAAGCTTTCTTT
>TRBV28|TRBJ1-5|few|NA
CASSPSSKGRPQHF
TGTGCCAGCAGTCCTAGTTCCAAGGGTCGGCCCCAGCATTTT
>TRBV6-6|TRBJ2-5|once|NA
CTSSDSGSGQETQYF
TGTACCAGCAGTGACTCAGGGTCGGGGCAAGAGACCCAGTACTTC
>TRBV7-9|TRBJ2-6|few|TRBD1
CASSLKEWDRTFSGANVLTF
TGTGCCAGCAGCTTGAAGGAATGGGACAGAACCTTCTCTGGGGCCAACGTCCTGACTTTC
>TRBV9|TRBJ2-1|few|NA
CASSEGPLSEQFF
TGTGCCAGCAGCGAGGGCCCACTCAGTGAGCAGTTCTTC
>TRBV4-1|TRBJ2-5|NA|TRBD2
CASSQDTPLAGGRETQYF
TGCGCCAGCAGCCAAGATACCCCACTAGCGGGGGGGCGGGAGACCCAGTACTTC
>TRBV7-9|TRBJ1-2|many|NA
CASSFPSQKNYGYTF
TGTGCCAGCAGCTTCCCTTCCCAGAAGAACTATGGCTACACCTTC
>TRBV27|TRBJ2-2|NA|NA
CASSLTLGLYTGELFF
TGTGCCAGCAGTTTAACCCTGGGACTGTACACCGGGGAGCTGTTTTTT
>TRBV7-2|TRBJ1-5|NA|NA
CASSLKRTNQPQHF
TGTGCCAGCAGCTTAAAGAGGACCAATCAGCCCCAGCATTTT
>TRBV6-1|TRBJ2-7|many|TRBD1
CASSAGTGGVYEQYF
TGTGCCAGCAGTGCAGGGACAGGGGGAGTTTACGAGCAGTACTTC
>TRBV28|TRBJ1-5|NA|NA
CASSLGGRPLHF
TGTGCCAGCAGTTTAGGGGGTCGGCCCCTGCATTTT
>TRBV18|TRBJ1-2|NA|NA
CASSPPGAENNYGYTF
TGTGCCAGCTCACCCCCAGGGGCGGAAAATAACTATGGCTACACCTTC
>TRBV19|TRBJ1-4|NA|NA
CASSMGAEQKLFF
TGTGCCAGTAGTATGGGAGCCGAGCAAAAACTGTTTTTT
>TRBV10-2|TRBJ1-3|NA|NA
CASSEWAVSGNTIYF
TGCGCCAGCAGTGAGTGGGCCGTCTCTGGAAACACCATATATTTT
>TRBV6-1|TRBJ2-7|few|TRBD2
CASRGVAGEVEQYF
TGTGCCAGCAGGGGGGTAGCGGGGGAGGTCGAGCAGTACTTC
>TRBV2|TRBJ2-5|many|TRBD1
CASSQDRGRQETQYF
TGTGCCAGCAGCCAGGACAGGGGCCGGCAAGAGACCCAGTACTTC
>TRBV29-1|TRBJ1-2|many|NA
CSVDSASSGYGYTF
TGCAGCGTTGATTCGGCCTCTTCGGGCTATGGCTACACCTTC
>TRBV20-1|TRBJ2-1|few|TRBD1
CSARGIGTGFDTEQFF
TGCAGTGCTAGAGGAATCGGGACAGGGTTTGATACTGAGCAGTTCTTC
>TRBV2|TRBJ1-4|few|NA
CASSESVQGNEKLFF
TGTGCCAGCAGTGAGTCTGTACAGGGTAATGAAAAACTGTTTTTT
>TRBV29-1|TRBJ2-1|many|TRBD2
CSVELPAGGLLLNEQFF
TGCAGCGTTGAACTACCAGCGGGGGGGCTCCTACTCAATGAGCAGTTCTTC
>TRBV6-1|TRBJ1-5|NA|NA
CASSPPWRGGLRGQPQHF
TGTGCCAGCAGCCCCCCCTGGCGGGGTGGGCTACGGGGTCAGCCCCAGCATTTT
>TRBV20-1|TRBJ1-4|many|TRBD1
CSAREAGQGTEKLFF
TGCAGTGCTAGAGAAGCGGGACAGGGTACTGAAAAACTGTTTTTT
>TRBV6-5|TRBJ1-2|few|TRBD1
CASSYSGQGAINGYTF
TGTGCCAGCAGTTACTCGGGACAGGGGGCGATTAATGGCTACACCTTC
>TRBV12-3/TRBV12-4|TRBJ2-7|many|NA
CASSLSDRLTEQYF
TGTGCCAGCAGTTTATCCGACAGGCTAACCGAGCAGTACTTC
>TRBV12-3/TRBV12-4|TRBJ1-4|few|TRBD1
CASSLTGGIIGEKLFF
TGTGCCAGCAGTTTGACAGGGGGAATAATAGGTGAAAAACTGTTTTTT
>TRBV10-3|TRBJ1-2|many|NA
CAISESTPVYGYTF
TGTGCCATCAGTGAGTCGACGCCAGTCTATGGCTACACCTTC
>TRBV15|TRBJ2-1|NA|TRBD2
CATSRESAGDQETQFF
TGTGCCACCAGCAGAGAGTCGGCGGGAGACCAAGAGACCCAGTTCTTC
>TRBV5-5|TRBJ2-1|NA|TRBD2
CASSVGLVDSDEQFF
TGTGCCAGCAGCGTGGGACTAGTTGATTCGGATGAGCAGTTCTTC
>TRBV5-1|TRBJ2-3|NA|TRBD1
CASGLGDRRTDTQYF
TGCGCCAGCGGCTTGGGGGACAGGCGAACAGATACGCAGTATTTT
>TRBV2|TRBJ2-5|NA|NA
CASGETADQETQYF
TGTGCCAGTGGAGAGACAGCCGACCAAGAGACCCAGTACTTC
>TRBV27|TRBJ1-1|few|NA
CASSQASSGTEAFF
TGTGCCAGCAGCCAAGCATCGTCGGGAACTGAAGCTTTCTTT
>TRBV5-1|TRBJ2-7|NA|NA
CASSATGTLEWDEQYF
TGCGCCAGCAGCGCAACCGGGACACTGGAATGGGACGAGCAGTACTTC
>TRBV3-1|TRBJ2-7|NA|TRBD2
CASSQGRRTSGYEQYF
TGTGCCAGCAGCCAAGGGCGTAGGACTAGCGGTTACGAGCAGTACTTC
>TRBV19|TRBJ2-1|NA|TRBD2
CASSIEGSGGGLRHEQFF
TGTGCCAGTAGTATAGAGGGTAGCGGGGGAGGCCTGAGACATGAGCAGTTCTTC
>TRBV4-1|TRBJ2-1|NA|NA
CASSRGLAVSYNEQFF
TGCGCCAGCAGTAGGGGGCTAGCGGTCTCCTACAATGAGCAGTTCTTC